This entry features one T cell receptor (beta chain) sequence. Its matching antigen is unknown. This sample stems from a study of T cells in tuberculosis. Study overall: T cells were selected with CD1B tetramers loaded with glucose monomycolate.

Some clones are missing from TCRdb's copy, which holds only in-frame ones; the method was immunoSEQ multiplex PCR. The sample has 30,000 to 45,000 clones; about 94% are singletons. Germline CDR1 SGHRS, CDR2 YFSETQ. V was cut by 0 bases and J by 0 bases, with 10 bases left in between. This CDR3 has 16 amino acids. General study findings and limits: Using the GMM-specific repertoire gave under 90% accuracy versus roughly 68% with motifs.

The clonotype was recovered from a donor aged 10-29 years with latent tuberculosis or without tuberculosis infection. Some clones in this sample may be carry-over from other donors' samples. The chain couples TRBV5-1 to TRBJ1-3, with D perhaps matching TRBD1 (6 bases). The specimen was PBMCs. In DNA form, the CDR3 reads TGCGCCAGCAGCTTGGTGGTGACAGGCTCTGGAAACACCATATATTTT. This translates into CASSLVVTGSGNTIYF.